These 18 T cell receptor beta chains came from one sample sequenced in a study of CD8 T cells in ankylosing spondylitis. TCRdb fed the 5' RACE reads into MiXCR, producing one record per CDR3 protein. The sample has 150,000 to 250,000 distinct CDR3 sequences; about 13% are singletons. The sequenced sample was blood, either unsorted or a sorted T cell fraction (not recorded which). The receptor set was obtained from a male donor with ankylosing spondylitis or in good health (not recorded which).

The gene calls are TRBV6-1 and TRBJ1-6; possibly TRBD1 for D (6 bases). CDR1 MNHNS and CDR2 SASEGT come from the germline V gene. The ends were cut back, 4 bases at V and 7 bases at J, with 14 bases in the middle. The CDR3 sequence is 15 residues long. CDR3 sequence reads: CASSALTGHNSPLHF. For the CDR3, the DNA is TGTGCCAGCAGTGCTTTAACGGGACACAATTCACCCCTCCACTTT.

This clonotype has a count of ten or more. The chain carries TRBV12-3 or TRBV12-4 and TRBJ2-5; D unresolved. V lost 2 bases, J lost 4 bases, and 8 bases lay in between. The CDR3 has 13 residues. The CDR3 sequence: CASSLLAGETQYF. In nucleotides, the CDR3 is TGTGCCAGCAGTTTATTGGCCGGAGAGACCCAGTACTTC.

CDR3 DNA sequence: TGTGCCAGCAGCTTAGGGGGCGGGGCAGGGCAGCCCCAGCATTTT. Encoded protein: CASSLGGGAGQPQHF. This sequence joins TRBV11-2 and TRBJ1-5; tentative D call: TRBD1 (5 bases). The V end lost 1 base, the J end lost 7 bases, and 14 bases lay between the germline ends. The CDR3 contains 15 residues. CDR1 and CDR2 (germline): SGHAT, FQNNGV.

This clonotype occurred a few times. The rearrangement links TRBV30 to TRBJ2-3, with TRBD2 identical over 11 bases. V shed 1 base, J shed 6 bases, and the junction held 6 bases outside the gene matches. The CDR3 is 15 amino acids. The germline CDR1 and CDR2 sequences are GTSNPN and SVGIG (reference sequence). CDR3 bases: TGTGCCTGGAGTGCACTAGCGGGGGATGGGGATACGCAGTATTTT. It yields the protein CAWSALAGDGDTQYF.

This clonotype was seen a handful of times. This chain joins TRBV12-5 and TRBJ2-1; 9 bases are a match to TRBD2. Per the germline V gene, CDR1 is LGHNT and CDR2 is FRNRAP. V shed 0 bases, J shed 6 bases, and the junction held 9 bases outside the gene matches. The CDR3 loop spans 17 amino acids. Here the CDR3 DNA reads TGTGCTAGTGGTTTGGTAACCCTAGCGGGAACATCCAATGAGCAGTTCTTC. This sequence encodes CASGLVTLAGTSNEQFF. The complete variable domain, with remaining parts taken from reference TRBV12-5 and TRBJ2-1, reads DARVTQTPRHKVTEMGQEVTMRCQPILGHNTVFWYRQTMMQGLELLAYFRNRAPLDDSGMPKDRFSAEMPDATLATLKIQPSEPRDSAVYFCASGLVTLAGTSNEQFFGPGTRLTVL.

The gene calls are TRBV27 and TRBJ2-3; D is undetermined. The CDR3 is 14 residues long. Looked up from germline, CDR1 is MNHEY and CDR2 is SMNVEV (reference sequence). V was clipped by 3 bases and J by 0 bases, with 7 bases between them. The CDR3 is CASSFGRSTDTQYF. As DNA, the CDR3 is TGTGCCAGCAGTTTCGGGCGGAGCACAGATACGCAGTATTTT.

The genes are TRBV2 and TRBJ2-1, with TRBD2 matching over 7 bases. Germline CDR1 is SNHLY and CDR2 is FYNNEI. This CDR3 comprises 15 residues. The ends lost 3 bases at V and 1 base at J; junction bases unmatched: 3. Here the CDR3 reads CASSDLAVSYNEQFF. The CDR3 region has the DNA TGTGCCAGCAGTGATCTAGCGGTGTCCTACAATGAGCAGTTCTTC.

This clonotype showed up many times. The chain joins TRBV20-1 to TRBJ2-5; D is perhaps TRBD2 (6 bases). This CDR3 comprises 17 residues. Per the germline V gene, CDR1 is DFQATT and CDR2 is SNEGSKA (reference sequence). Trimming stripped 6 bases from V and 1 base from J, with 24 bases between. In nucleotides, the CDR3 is TGCAGTGCCTATATAGCTTTAGCGGAGGGGATCCAAGAGACCCAGTACTTC. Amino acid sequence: CSAYIALAEGIQETQYF.

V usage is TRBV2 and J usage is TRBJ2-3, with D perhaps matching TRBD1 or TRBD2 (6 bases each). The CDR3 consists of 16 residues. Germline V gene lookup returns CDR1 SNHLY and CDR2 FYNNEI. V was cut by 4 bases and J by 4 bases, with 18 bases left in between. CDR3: CASSGLPHGGADTQYF. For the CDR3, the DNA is TGTGCCAGCAGTGGGCTGCCGCACGGGGGCGCAGATACGCAGTATTTT.

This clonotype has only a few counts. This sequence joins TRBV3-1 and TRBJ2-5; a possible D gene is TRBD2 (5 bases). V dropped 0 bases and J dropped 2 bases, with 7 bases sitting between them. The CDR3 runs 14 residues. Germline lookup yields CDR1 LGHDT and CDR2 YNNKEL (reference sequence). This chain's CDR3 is CASSQDGEQETQYF. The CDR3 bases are TGTGCCAGCAGCCAAGATGGGGAGCAAGAGACCCAGTACTTC.

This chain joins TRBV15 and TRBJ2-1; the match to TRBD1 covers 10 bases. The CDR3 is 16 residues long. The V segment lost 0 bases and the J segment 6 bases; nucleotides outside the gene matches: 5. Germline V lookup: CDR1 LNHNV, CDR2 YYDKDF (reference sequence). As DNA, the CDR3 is TGTGCCACCAGCAGAGATTCCGGGACAGGGGTCAATGAGCAGTTCTTC. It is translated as CATSRDSGTGVNEQFF.

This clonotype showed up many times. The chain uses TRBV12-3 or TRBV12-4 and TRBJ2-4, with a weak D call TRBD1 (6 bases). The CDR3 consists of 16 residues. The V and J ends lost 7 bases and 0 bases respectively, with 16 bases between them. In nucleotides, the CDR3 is TGTGCCAGCACCCTTACAGGGTTAATAGCCAAAAACATTCAGTACTTC. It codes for CASTLTGLIAKNIQYF.

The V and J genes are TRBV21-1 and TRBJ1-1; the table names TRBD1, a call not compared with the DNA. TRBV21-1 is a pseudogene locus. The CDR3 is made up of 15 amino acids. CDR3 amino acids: CASSKAGTPNTEAFF. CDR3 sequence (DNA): TGTGCCAGCAGCAAGGCCGGGACACCTAACACTGAAGCTTTCTTT.

The CDR3 DNA reads as TGCGCCAGCAGCCAGGATGGGATGGGTCAGTACTTC. Protein product: CASSQDGMGQYF. The chain carries TRBV4-1 and TRBJ2-7; D is unclear. There are 12 residues in the CDR3. Per germline, CDR1 MGHRA and CDR2 YSYEKL. The V gene lost 3 bases and the J gene lost 10 bases, with 13 bases spanning the gap.

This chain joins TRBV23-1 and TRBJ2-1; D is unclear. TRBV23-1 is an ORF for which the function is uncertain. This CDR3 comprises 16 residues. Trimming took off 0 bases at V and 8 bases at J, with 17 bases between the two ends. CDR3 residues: CASSQSLRCRNHEQFF. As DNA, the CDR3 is TGCGCCAGCAGTCAATCGCTTCGTTGTCGGAACCATGAGCAGTTCTTC.

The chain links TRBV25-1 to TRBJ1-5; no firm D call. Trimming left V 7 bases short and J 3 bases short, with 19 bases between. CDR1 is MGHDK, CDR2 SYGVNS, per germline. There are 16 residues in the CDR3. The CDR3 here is CASTVLTWQNNQPQHF. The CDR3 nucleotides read TGTGCCAGCACCGTGCTGACCTGGCAGAACAATCAGCCCCAGCATTTT.

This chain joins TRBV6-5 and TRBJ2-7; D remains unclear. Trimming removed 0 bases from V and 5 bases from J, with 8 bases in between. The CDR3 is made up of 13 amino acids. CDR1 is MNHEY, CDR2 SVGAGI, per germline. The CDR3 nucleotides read TGTGCCAGCAGTTACTCGGCTGGGGACGAGCAGTACTTC. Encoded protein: CASSYSAGDEQYF.

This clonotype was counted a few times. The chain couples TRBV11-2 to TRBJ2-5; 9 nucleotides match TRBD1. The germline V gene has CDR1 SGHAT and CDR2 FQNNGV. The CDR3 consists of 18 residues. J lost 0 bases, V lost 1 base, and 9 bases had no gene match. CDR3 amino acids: CASSLGIVGTGYQETQYF. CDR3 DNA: TGTGCCAGCAGCTTAGGAATCGTAGGGACAGGGTACCAAGAGACCCAGTACTTC.